This T cell receptor beta chain was sequenced for a study of T cells after yellow fever vaccination (dated by TCRdb to about 2019). General notes on the study: Libraries from fractions with low cell numbers were prepared with the SMART-Seq v4 Ultra Low Input RNA kit. Blood was drawn at multiple timepoints before and after primary and secondary immunization, with bulk PBMC replicates and cell subsets isolated. Two healthy male donors made up the cohort, one aged 18 to 30 years and the other aged 30 to 40 years. To track T-cell clones before and after primary and booster YFV17D yellow fever vaccination, bulk TCR alpha and beta repertoires were sequenced longitudinally. Overall study outcomes, separate from this receptor: Because the study included only two donors, the extent to which the findings can be generalized is limited. After the booster, most of the clones that had expanded following primary vaccination were detected again (roughly 96% of CD4 and around 87% of CD8), which suggests that memory was broadly maintained. Because abundant contaminating clonotypes from the bulk population could be contained in FACS-sorted repertoires, computational filtering was required. A small fraction of clonotypes showed up in both the CD4 and CD8 compartments, probably as a result of convergent recombination. Compared with the primary T-cell response, the secondary T-cell response was faster but weaker, reaching its peak on day 5 rather than on day 15.

This clonotype was counted between two and nine times. This receptor's antigen is unknown. Base qualities are not provided; no much larger clone lies one nucleotide away. What the treatment or condition label conveys for this sample: live attenuated yellow fever vaccine strain. PBMCs were isolated from peripheral blood using a standard Ficoll-Paque protocol. Dynabeads CD4 and CD8 positive selection kits were used to isolate CD4 and CD8 T-cell fractions. TriZol was used to extract RNA from bulk PBMCs, CD4 and CD8 fractions, and dextramer-positive and dextramer-negative fractions. TCR cDNA was made using 5'RACE template switching, a step that added a universal primer site and unique molecular identifiers. Priming of cDNA synthesis was performed from both the TCR alpha and TCR beta constant segments. Library amplification used two PCR steps, and the second PCR step added sample barcodes and sequencing adapters. Sequencing of libraries was performed on Illumina HiSeq 2500 (2x100 bp) or NovaSeq (2x150 bp). The authors' pipeline ran thus. Reads were demultiplexed and collapsed into UMI consensus sequences with MIGEC, and V(D)J alignment was performed with MiXCR. Using edgeR on replicate PBMC samples, clonotypes were called vaccine-responding if FDR was below 0.01 and the log2 fold change was above 5 up to day 15. Each bulk clonotype was labeled CD4 or CD8 based on which sequenced repertoire, CD4 or CD8, contained the clonotype at higher abundance. TCRdb took the public reads, trimmed them with fastp at Q25, ran MiXCR for clone calling and kept in-frame beta chains. Each entry is one CDR3 protein sequence, shown with its most common DNA and genes. None of the V and J calls come from the authors' own analysis; TCRdb made them. Present in this sample are around 250,000 distinct CDR3 sequences, 6.9% of which were seen just once. The top ten clones comprise about 0.9% of the sample.

Here the sequenced sample was CD4+ T cells sorted from PBMCs, taken 15 days after the yellow fever booster vaccination. The receptor was isolated from a man aged 30-40 years who received the YFV17D yellow fever vaccine.

For the CDR3, the sequence is CASRSGGTGGFTEAFF. The DNA sequence follows: TGCGCCAGCAGGTCCGGAGGGACAGGGGGTTTCACTGAAGCTTTCTTT. This chain joins TRBV5-1 to TRBJ1-1, with TRBD1 matching 11 junction bases. The CDR3 holds 16 amino acids from the cysteine to the phenylalanine. Just the 48-base CDR3 DNA is kept, in frame starting at base 1. The germline V end is reduced by 5 bases and the J end by 4 bases; junction bases left unmatched: 10. The CDR1 and CDR2 encoded by the germline V gene are SGHRS and YFSETQ.